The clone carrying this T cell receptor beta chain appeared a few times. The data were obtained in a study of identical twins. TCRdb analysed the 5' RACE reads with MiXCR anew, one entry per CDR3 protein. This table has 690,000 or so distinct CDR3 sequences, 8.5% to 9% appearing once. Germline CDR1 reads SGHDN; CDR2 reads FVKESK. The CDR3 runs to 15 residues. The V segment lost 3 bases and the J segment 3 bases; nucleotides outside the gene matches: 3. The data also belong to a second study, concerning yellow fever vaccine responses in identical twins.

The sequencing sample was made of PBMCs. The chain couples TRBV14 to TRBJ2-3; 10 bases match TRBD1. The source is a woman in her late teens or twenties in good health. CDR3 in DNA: TGTGCCAGCAGCCAGACGGGACAGGGGACAGATACGCAGTATTTT. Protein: CASSQTGQGTDTQYF.